This paragraph covers one T cell receptor beta chain sequence. This clone was observed once. It lacks a known antigen. The input lacks base qualities; no much larger clone sits a single base away. Library prep was done by the immunoSEQ multiplex PCR assay. For the multiplex PCR, a mixture combining 60 forward primers for TCR Vbeta segments and 13 reverse primers for TCR Jbeta segments was used. A multiplex PCR assay on genomic DNA amplified the CDR3 region of rearranged TCR beta genes. On the Illumina HiSeq System, the amplified TCR beta libraries were sequenced as 87-base-pair reads. On the study's bioinformatics: In a later analysis, about 80 million unique TCR beta chains were counted across the 500 to 850 repertoires, and around 10 million of these chains were shared by at least two donors. A nearest-neighbor algorithm error-corrected the raw reads and collapsed the reads into unique sequences, merging closely related sequences to remove PCR and sequencing errors. To assign V, D and J gene segments, CDR3 sequences were aligned to IMGT reference sequences. Each retained sequence needed at least a six-nucleotide match to both a V gene segment and a J gene segment. Rearrangements were called productive when the CDR3 lacked stop codons and stayed in frame with V and J; all others were non-productive. CDR3 was defined according to IMGT convention as the region running from the second conserved V-encoded cysteine to the conserved J-encoded phenylalanine. In an earlier analysis of 587 of the donors, sequences lacking an unambiguous match to a single V gene segment were excluded. An earlier analysis of a few hundred of the donors called V segments functional above 56.7% productive rearrangements and segregating when the between-donor standard deviation exceeded 5%. To diagnose cytomegalovirus status from the catalog of TCR beta chain sequences, a statistical classification framework was built. A later analysis assigned V and J genes by comparing TCR nucleotide sequences with IMGT/GENE-DB human TR gene sequences. Using the TCRdist pipeline, a later analysis assigned CDR3 sequences along with most-parsimonious VDJ recombination scenarios. A later analysis defined each TCR beta chain by its CDR3 amino acid sequence plus V-gene family, and excluded reads lacking a unique V-gene family. A later analysis removed 600 or so highly shared, low-generation-probability nucleotide sequences to deal with suspected cross-contamination and a sequencing artifact. In a later analysis, a clonal expansion index was calculated for each public chain from normalized within-repertoire ranks of inferred template counts. A later analysis computed generation probabilities with a VDJ recombination model fitted to out-of-frame rearrangements, and checked the results against IGoR. In a later analysis, hypergeometric tests were used to score TCR-TCR, TCR-HLA and TCR-CMV co-occurrence, with a repertoire-size bias correction applied to TCR pairs. A later analysis estimated false discovery rates by permuting HLA or CMV assignments 20 times. In a later analysis, co-occurring TCRs were grouped with DBSCAN, and TCRdist sequence similarity was added when clustering was performed within HLA-allele-positive subsets. Co-occurrence clustering excluded repertoires with fewer than 30,000 or more than 120,000 public chains, plus five with anomalous nucleotide sharing. In its TCRdb copy, this immuneACCESS table keeps in-frame sequences only and misses some clones. Where compared with another copy, unresolved V genes explain less than half of these, and the others have no known cause. That table supplies the V and J calls and clone size; D and trimming were determined from the DNA. Present in this sample are fewer than 150,000 clones, about 73% of which were seen just once. Roughly 6.3% of the sample is taken by the ten largest.

The data were taken from a study of cytomegalovirus exposure and HLA in healthy donors (dated by TCRdb to about 2017). Background for the entire study: An earlier analysis of under 600 of the donors reported about 250 Gb of sequence data and approximately 110 million unique TCR beta sequences from about 200 million T cells. Among roughly 400 genotyped donors of the cohort, an average of roughly 230,000 unique TCR beta nucleotide sequences was sequenced per donor, of which about 18% were non-productive. Typing coverage varied by locus: about 620-630 donors for A, B, C, DRB1 and DQB1; roughly 500 for DQA1; about 600 for DPA1; 450 to 480 for DPB1. The aim of the study was to test whether cataloging public T cell receptors could identify signatures of past pathogen exposure. In addition to the first cohort of about 650 subjects, a separate validation cohort of 120 different subjects was used. To predict cytomegalovirus infection status, the study combined high-throughput TCR immunosequencing, statistical association of individual TCRs with disease status, and machine learning. The genetic ancestry cluster associated with self-reported Caucasian donors included 70% to 85% of the 300 to 450 genotyped donors. In an earlier analysis of roughly 600 of the donors, high-throughput TCR beta sequencing was used to judge whether each TCR beta V gene segment behaved as functional or pseudogenic. Several DR-DQ haplotypes were handled as single units for association and clustering, since linkage in the cohort was strong. Class I and class II HLA loci were covered by the typing at four-digit resolution. Rather than drawing on any new phenotypic data, the later analysis identified candidate immune exposures from TCR beta sequences and the way those sequences occurred across donors. All discovery cohort repertoires had been generated using a single sequencing platform. Donor age, sex, ethnicity and CMV serostatus were collected together with the repertoire data. A later genetic analysis used genome-wide SNP genotypes for about three fifths of the 666 donors, treating that subset as a discovery cohort. A later analysis re-examined previously published TCR beta repertoires from roughly 650 donors and added high-resolution HLA genotyping to investigate patterns of TCR occurrence. Approximately 300 gigabases of sequencing data and roughly 90 million unique TCR sequences were included in an early release covering roughly 600 HLA-typed donors. Using immunosequencing, the study profiled T cell repertoires from around 670 subjects and related those repertoires to cytomegalovirus serostatus. Points the paper makes about the study in general: Sequencing depth was assumed to be roughly uniform across donors in the presence/absence analyses, though that assumption may not hold. Correlated functional status among segregating V segments might reflect linkage disequilibrium, but an unknown experimental factor could not be ruled out. The sequencing pipeline was judged likely to have produced a cluster of highly shared sequence variants as a technical artifact. In a later analysis, TCR association rates were found to vary across HLA loci, with the most associated TCRs seen for DRB1 alleles and the fewest for HLA-C alleles. According to a later analysis, most CMV-associated TCR beta chains appeared to be HLA-restricted, and the HLA associations seemed to be driven largely by CMV exposure. A later analysis found that HLA-associated TCR beta chains were more clonally expanded and had lower generation probabilities than equally common non-associated chains. The authors suggested that the approach could potentially be generalized to other disease states and immunological phenotypes. HLA typing was unavailable for some donors at each locus, so association tests used only the typed subset. A further reported finding was that TCR beta sequences accurately predicted the HLA-A and HLA-B alleles for most subjects in the first cohort. In the study, some 180 TCR beta chains were listed as associated with cytomegalovirus. In a later analysis, several top co-occurrence clusters were reported to appear linked to parvovirus B19, influenza, CMV and Epstein-Barr virus. The only immune exposure information available for the cohort was CMV serostatus. A later analysis associated 16,951 TCR beta sequences with specific HLA alleles at a false discovery rate of 0.05. In vitro tests confirmed that three of the cytomegalovirus-associated TCR beta chains recognize cytomegalovirus antigens. Most TCR sequences were seen in very few donors, while some public TCRs were found in many individuals. In an earlier analysis of over 550 of the donors, most TCR beta V segments were observed in productive rearrangements about 87% or about 30% of the time, broadly matching IMGT annotations. V-gene and J-gene trimming of TCR beta chains was associated with a missense DCLRE1C variant in a later genetic analysis, and the association was replicated in an independent cohort. Compared with the 666-donor mean, donors in an Asian-associated ancestry cluster had fewer N-insertions in productive TCRs, according to a later genetic analysis. The classifier was reported to diagnose cytomegalovirus status with high specificity and sensitivity in both the original cohort and the validation cohort. This cohort had only TCR beta chains sequenced, and the lack of alpha or paired-chain data limited which features could be detected. Because counts were too low, 15 or so rarely observed V segments, including chromosome 9 orphons, were excluded from the earlier analysis of roughly 580 of the donors. When HLA alleles, especially DR and DQ, strongly co-occurred, attributing TCR associations to individual alleles was difficult. Because the 87-base-pair reads could not distinguish some IMGT-functional V segments, including TRBV6-2 and TRBV6-3, those segments were excluded.

The cohort was made up of approximately 670 healthy bone marrow donors. At the time of sampling, all cohort members were nominally healthy, though unrecorded immune exposures were likely present. The donor was CMV seropositive and was included in the group of about 290 seropositive cohort members. A peripheral blood sample was provided by each donor, and peripheral blood mononuclear cells were used for TCR beta sequencing. The Qiagen DNeasy Blood Extraction Kit was used to extract genomic DNA from the blood cell samples. From cysteine to phenylalanine, the CDR3 is 15 amino acids long. The kept DNA is CDR3 alone, 45 bases in frame from the first base. The germline V gene encodes CDR1 SGHTA and CDR2 FQGNSA. Trimming costs V 5 bases and J 1 base, and their ends lie 12 bases apart.

Sequenced: PBMCs. This chain is built from TRBV7-2 and TRBJ1-5; the D gene is not confidently resolved. The clonotype comes from a woman in her forties or fifties in good health and CMV-seropositive. The sequenced DNA is TGTGCCAGCAGCCCTGGACGGGGAAGCAATCAGCCCCAGCATTTT. It encodes CASSPGRGSNQPQHF.